This T cell receptor beta chain was documented in a study of long-term antiretroviral therapy in people with HIV. Points from the study as a whole: ART-treated samples gained diversity yet remained below transplant donor controls. Blood dates from about 2003 to 2017, possibly under older ART regimens.

Trimming pared 2 bases from V and 6 bases from J, leaving 11 bases between. This CDR3 spans 14 amino acids. Per germline, CDR1 SGHTA and CDR2 FQGNSA. About this clone itself: The antigen remains unidentified.

The samples, holding roughly 0.85-10 million cryopreserved PBMC, were thawed before DNA extraction was carried out. Researchers ran immunoSEQ v3.0 at survey level. The sequencing target was about 35,000-50,000 T-cell genomes per sample. Libraries were prepared by immunoSEQ multiplex PCR; TCRdb keeps only in-frame clonotypes and omits some of them. Among some 25,000 clones listed, around nine tenths were seen once. Here the sequenced sample was unsorted PBMCs, taken about 4.5 years after starting antiretroviral therapy. The clonotype originates from a man aged 30 to 39 with HIV. The V and J genes are TRBV7-2 and TRBJ1-3; D remains unclear. The CDR3 region has the DNA TGTGCCAGCAGCTTACTCTGGGTTTCAAACACCATATATTTT. Protein product: CASSLLWVSNTIYF. Full variable domain (missing parts from reference TRBV7-2 and TRBJ1-3): GAGVSQSPSNKVTEKGKDVELRCDPISGHTALYWYRQSLGQGLEFLIYFQGNSAPDKSGLPSDRFSAERTGGSVSTLTIQRTQQEDSAVYLCASSLLWVSNTIYFGEGSWLTVV.